Following are 22 T cell receptor beta chains from one sample sequenced in a study of shared clonotypes between healthy human individuals. Here immunoSEQ multiplex PCR was the method, and the copy in TCRdb shows in-frame clones only, minus some. There are about 1.5 million clones in the sample; roughly 95% occur only once, and approximately 1.1% lies in the top ten. Input material: naive CD4+ T cells sorted from blood. Subset in this sample: CD45RA+ positively selected. Source of these receptors: a man in his thirties or forties in good health.

Points on this clone: Other DNA sequences from this sample encode an identical CDR3 as well. V usage is TRBV5-1 and J usage is TRBJ1-1, with 8 positions matching TRBD1. From germline, CDR1 is SGHRS and CDR2 YFSETQ. The junction had 2 bases not matched to a gene; V was cut back by 2 bases and J by 5 bases. The CDR3 length is 13 residues. The CDR3 protein is CASSFTGGTEAFF. The CDR3 DNA reads as TGCGCCAGCAGCTTCACAGGGGGAACTGAAGCTTTCTTT.

The rearrangement uses TRBV7-2 and TRBJ1-5; 9 bases align to TRBD1. The CDR3 totals 15 residues. Germline CDR1 and CDR2: SGHTA and FQGNSA. The J segment lost 5 bases and the V segment lost 0 bases, leaving 2 bases of the junction unmatched. CDR3 coding DNA: TGTGCCAGCAGCTTAGCGGGGACAGGGCATCAGCCCCAGCATTTT. This translates into CASSLAGTGHQPQHF.

On this clone itself: A junction boundary mismatches the germline segment, possibly from a read error. J is TRBJ1-1 and V is TRBV7-9; 8 bases fit TRBD1. CDR1 and CDR2 (germline): SEHNR, FQNEAQ (reference sequence). This CDR3 comprises 12 residues. The CDR3 DNA is TGTGCCAGCAGCTCATTGGAGGGACAGGCAATGTTT. Its translation: CASSSLEGQAMF.

The gene calls are TRBV7-2 and TRBJ2-1; 13 nucleotides agree with TRBD2. This CDR3 is built from 18 residues. J was trimmed by 3 bases and V by 7 bases; bases with no gene match: 12. Germline CDR1 and CDR2: SGHTA and FQGNSA. CDR3 protein: CASTPPGLAGSFYNEQFF. As DNA, the CDR3 is TGTGCCAGCACCCCTCCGGGACTAGCGGGATCTTTCTACAATGAGCAGTTCTTC. Using reference TRBV7-2 and TRBJ2-1 for the parts outside the CDR3, the full variable domain is GAGVSQSPSNKVTEKGKDVELRCDPISGHTALYWYRQSLGQGLEFLIYFQGNSAPDKSGLPSDRFSAERTGGSVSTLTIQRTQQEDSAVYLCASTPPGLAGSFYNEQFFGPGTRLTVL.

The genes are TRBV5-6 and TRBJ1-4; 11 bases agree with TRBD1. Germline V gene lookup returns CDR1 SGHDT and CDR2 YYEEEE. Trimming took 4 bases from V and 3 from J; bases not matched to a gene: 8. This CDR3 has 17 amino acids. The CDR3: CASSRTGGGRANEKLFF. The CDR3 coding sequence is TGTGCCAGCAGCCGGACAGGGGGCGGCCGGGCTAATGAAAAACTGTTTTTT.

The genes are TRBV11-2 and TRBJ1-1; no clear D gene. The CDR3 runs to 16 residues. The germline gives CDR1 SGHAT, CDR2 FQNNGV. V lost 3 bases and J 1 base, leaving 15 bases between the germline ends. CDR3 in amino acids: CASSFLWARGNTEAFF. CDR3 bases: TGTGCCAGCAGCTTCCTGTGGGCCCGGGGGAACACTGAAGCTTTCTTT.

For this clone: Other DNA sequences of this sample code for an identical CDR3. V is TRBV27 and J is TRBJ2-1, with D uncertain. CDR1 is MNHEY, CDR2 SMNVEV, per germline (reference sequence). V gave up 4 bases and J gave up 4 bases, with 5 bases separating them. The CDR3 has 12 residues. The chain's CDR3 is CASSSLYNEQFF. The CDR3, as DNA: TGTGCCAGCAGTTCTTTATACAATGAGCAGTTCTTC.

V and J are TRBV18 and TRBJ2-1; D unresolved. Germline V lookup: CDR1 KGHSH, CDR2 LQKENI. V was shortened by 0 bases and J by 8 bases, with 14 bases between the two germline ends. CDR3 length: 15 residues. The CDR3 bases are TGTGCCAGCTCACCACCGGCTGGCCTTTATGATGAGCAGTTCTTC. Residues: CASSPPAGLYDEQFF.

The genes are TRBV19 and TRBJ2-1; no definite D call. The V gene's germline CDR1 is LNHDA and CDR2 SQIVND (reference sequence). There are 15 residues in the CDR3. The ends were cut back, 8 bases at V and 8 bases at J, with 22 bases in the middle. CDR3 nucleotides: TGTGCCAGTGGCCGGCGGTGGGGTTTCGTCGATGAGCAGTTCTTC. This encodes CASGRRWGFVDEQFF. The full variable domain, rest sourced from reference TRBV19 and TRBJ2-1, is DGGITQSPKYLFRKEGQNVTLSCEQNLNHDAMYWYRQDPGQGLRLIYYSQIVNDFQKGDIAEGYSVSREKKESFPLTVTSAQKNPTAFYLCASGRRWGFVDEQFFGPGTRLTVL.

V usage is TRBV6-1 and J usage is TRBJ2-1; 9 bases line up with TRBD2. This CDR3 contains 15 residues. The trim removed 5 bases at V and 4 bases at J, leaving 6 bases unmatched. The germline gives CDR1 MNHNS, CDR2 SASEGT. The CDR3 DNA reads TGTGCCAGCAGTCGACAGACTAGCGGATACAATGAGCAGTTCTTC. As protein: CASSRQTSGYNEQFF.

This clone was recorded only once. The chain couples TRBV6-1 to TRBJ1-1; D is uncertain. V gave up 2 bases and J gave up 0 bases, with 16 bases separating them. The CDR3 runs 17 residues. CDR1 is MNHNS and CDR2 is SASEGT in the germline V gene. The CDR3 region is CASSENPFGYMNTEAFF. The CDR3 DNA sequence: TGTGCCAGCAGTGAAAACCCCTTCGGATATATGAACACTGAAGCTTTCTTT.

J is TRBJ2-2 and V is TRBV7-3; a weak D match, TRBD2 (6 bases). Germline V gene data show CDR1 as SGHTA and CDR2 as FQGTGA. V lost 5 bases, J lost 6 bases, and 10 bases lay in between. CDR3 length: 13 residues. CDR3 sequence (DNA): TGTGCCAGCAGCCGAGGGGAGGCCGGGGAGCTGTTTTTT. Protein: CASSRGEAGELFF. The whole variable domain, filled in from reference TRBV7-3 and TRBJ2-2, reads GAGVSQTPSNKVTEKGKYVELRCDPISGHTALYWYRQSLGQGPEFLIYFQGTGAADDSGLPNDRFFAVRPEGSVSTLKIQRTERGDSAVYLCASSRGEAGELFFGEGSRLTVL.

Only one count was recorded for this clone. Other DNA sequences from this sample encode an identical CDR3 as well. The chain joins TRBV5-1 to TRBJ2-7, with D unresolved. The CDR3 contains 13 residues. Trimming took 0 bases from V and 1 from J, leaving 5 bases between them. The V gene's germline CDR1 is SGHRS and CDR2 YFSETQ. The CDR3 nucleotides are TGCGCCAGCAGCTTGGGTCAGTCCTACGAGCAGTACTTC. Translated: CASSLGQSYEQYF.

This chain connects TRBV5-1 to TRBJ2-3; D is undetermined. Germline V CDR1 and CDR2: SGHRS, YFSETQ. This CDR3 is built from 16 residues. V lost 4 bases and J lost 3, with 18 bases in between. The CDR3 is CASSALGTRPTDTQYF. The CDR3, as DNA: TGCGCCAGCAGCGCCCTGGGCACTCGCCCTACAGATACGCAGTATTTT.

J is TRBJ1-1 and V is TRBV7-8; D not certain. Germline CDR1 is SGHVS and CDR2 is FQNEAQ. The V and J ends lost 5 bases and 3 bases respectively, with 7 bases between them. CDR3 length equals 12 residues. The CDR3 sequence is CASSQIDTEAFF. Written as DNA, the CDR3 is TGTGCCAGCAGCCAAATAGACACTGAAGCTTTCTTT.

The chain recombines TRBV19 with TRBJ1-2; TRBD1 matches at 7 bases. There are 15 residues in the CDR3. CDR1 and CDR2 from the germline V gene are LNHDA and SQIVND (reference sequence). Trimming took 5 bases from V and 7 from J; bases not matched to a gene: 13. CDR3 sequence reads: CASSVDLGQRGGYTF. DNA for the CDR3: TGTGCCAGTAGTGTTGACCTGGGACAGAGGGGTGGCTACACCTTC.

The CDR3 region is CASSSSGRRLGRGTGELFF. For the CDR3, the DNA is TGTGCCAGCAGCTCTAGCGGGAGAAGGTTAGGTCGAGGGACCGGGGAGCTGTTTTTT. J is TRBJ2-2 and V is TRBV7-8, with TRBD2 identical over 10 bases. Germline V gene lookup returns CDR1 SGHVS and CDR2 FQNEAQ. CDR3 length: 19 residues. The trim removed 4 bases at V and 5 bases at J, leaving 16 bases unmatched.

V is TRBV18 and J is TRBJ2-2, with 12 nucleotides matching TRBD2. Germline CDR1 is KGHSH and CDR2 is LQKENI. Trimming removed 1 base from V and 6 bases from J; junction bases left unmatched: 6. The CDR3 has 17 amino acids. The CDR3 DNA sequence: TGTGCCAGCTCACCACGACTAGCGGGAGATGGTGCCGGGGAGCTGTTTTTT. The encoded protein is CASSPRLAGDGAGELFF. Filled out from reference TRBV18 and TRBJ2-2, the complete variable domain reads NAGVMQNPRHLVRRRGQEARLRCSPMKGHSHVYWYRQLPEEGLKFMVYLQKENIIDESGMPKERFSAEFPKEGPSILRIQQVVRGDSAAYFCASSPRLAGDGAGELFFGEGSRLTVL.

This clone occurred once. The rearrangement uses TRBV5-6 and TRBJ2-6; a weak D match, TRBD1 (6 bases). This CDR3 comprises 17 residues. Per germline, CDR1 SGHDT and CDR2 YYEEEE. Trimming shortened V by 4 bases and J by 11 bases, and 25 bases separated the two germline ends. CDR3 protein: CASSTPLRAQGSHVLTF. The CDR3, as DNA: TGTGCCAGCAGCACCCCGCTCCGGGCACAGGGAAGCCACGTCCTGACTTTC.

This chain uses TRBV28 with TRBJ2-1; 12 bases are a match to TRBD2. Germline CDR1 reads MDHEN; CDR2 reads SYDVKM. The V and J ends lost 3 bases and 1 base, in that order; junction bases with no gene match: 16. The CDR3 has 21 amino acids. The CDR3 here is CASSFPGTGASGRASYNEQFF. The CDR3 DNA reads as TGTGCCAGCAGTTTCCCCGGGACAGGAGCTAGCGGGAGGGCGTCCTACAATGAGCAGTTCTTC.

The J gene is TRBJ2-3, the V gene TRBV18, with D possibly matching TRBD2 (5 bases). CDR1 and CDR2 (germline): KGHSH, LQKENI. Trimming removed 2 bases at V and 4 bases at J, with 16 bases between. The CDR3 sequence is 16 residues long. CDR3 residues: CASSPSLAVFSDTQYF. CDR3 sequence (DNA): TGTGCCAGCTCACCAAGTCTAGCCGTTTTTTCAGATACGCAGTATTTT.

V and J are TRBV27 and TRBJ2-5; D not resolved. The J call may be in error: the DNA end matches TRBJ2-7 better. The CDR3 has 14 amino acids. Germline V CDR1 and CDR2: MNHEY, SMNVEV (reference sequence). CDR3 coding DNA: TGTGCCAGTAAACATCGGGTTTTTCCCTACGAGCAGTACTTC. Its protein product is CASKHRVFPYEQYF.